This T cell receptor beta chain was retrieved from a study of cytomegalovirus exposure and HLA in healthy donors. Study outcomes and limitations: Owing to their indistinguishability, certain V segments, notably TRBV6-2 and TRBV6-3, were excluded. Associated with HLA alleles at 0.05 false discovery rate in a later analysis were over 15,000 TCR beta sequences. The classifier reportedly diagnosed cytomegalovirus status with high specificity and sensitivity. It was reported in a later analysis that an Asian-associated ancestry cluster showed fewer N-insertions than the 666-donor mean.

The CDR3 has 14 residues. The V end lost 4 bases, the J end lost 3 bases, and 13 bases lay between the germline ends. The V gene's germline CDR1 is SGDLS and CDR2 YYNGEE. As for this clone: The antigen remains undetermined.

The primer mix had 60 Vbeta and 13 Jbeta primers. Clones were read by immunoSEQ multiplex PCR, and TCRdb kept only the in-frame ones, dropping some. The sample yields about 110,000 clones, less than 85% seen once. The sample consisted of PBMCs. The sequence was collected from a man between 18 and 29 years old in good health and CMV-seronegative. The chain is built from TRBV9 and TRBJ1-1; possibly TRBD1 for D (5 bases). This chain's CDR3 is CASSWGVRDTEAFF. The CDR3 DNA reads as TGTGCCAGCAGCTGGGGGGTCAGGGACACTGAAGCTTTCTTT.